The rows below give T cell receptor beta chains drawn from one sample of a study. In TCRdb, the RT-PCR reads were re-called with MiXCR into one record per CDR3 protein. The data contain about 680,000 distinct CDR3 sequences, 14% of them seen just once; the ten biggest clones take up roughly 3.6%. Material for sequencing was memory CD4+ T cells from blood. These TCRs come from a female donor in good health, serving as a healthy control. The CDR3 runs from the conserved cysteine through the conserved F or W. Fields, in order: clone size, D gene, V gene, J gene, CDR3 protein, CDR3 DNA. A D gene is named only where the DNA matches it firmly. Rows give clone size only sometimes, using once, few, many, or a class for an expanded clone.

>.|TRBD2|TRBV5-1|TRBJ2-1
CASSSSGDLSNNEQFF
TGCGCCAGCAGCTCTAGCGGAGATCTATCCAACAATGAGCAGTTCTTC
>few|.|TRBV20-1|TRBJ1-1
CSARDSEGTPPEAFF
TGCAGTGCTAGAGATAGTGAGGGGACCCCCCCTGAAGCTTTCTTT
>.|TRBD2|TRBV12-3/TRBV12-4|TRBJ2-1
CASSPRAGGGSSYNEQFF
TGTGCCAGCAGCCCTCGGGCGGGCGGGGGGAGCTCCTACAATGAGCAGTTCTTC
>.|.|TRBV20-1|TRBJ1-1
CSAPNLGATEAFF
TGCAGTGCTCCCAACTTAGGGGCAACTGAAGCTTTCTTT
>few|.|TRBV28|TRBJ1-3
CASSSRGTGNTIYF
TGTGCCAGCAGTTCTCGGGGTACAGGAAACACCATATATTTT
>many|.|TRBV5-1|TRBJ2-7
CASSLDRREQYF
TGCGCCAGCAGCTTGGATAGGAGGGAGCAGTACTTC
>.|TRBD1|TRBV7-3|TRBJ1-6
CASSLMGTGVSSLHF
TGTGCCAGCAGCTTAATGGGGACAGGGGTTTCATCCCTCCACTTT
>.|TRBD1|TRBV5-1|TRBJ1-1
CASSYQTGDMNTEAFF
TGCGCCAGCAGCTACCAGACAGGGGATATGAACACTGAAGCTTTCTTT
>many|.|TRBV20-1|TRBJ2-4
CSARARTRENIQYF
TGCAGTGCTAGAGCGAGGACCAGGGAGAACATTCAGTACTTC
>few|TRBD1|TRBV28|TRBJ2-7
CASRDSQGAGEQYF
TGTGCCAGCAGAGATTCTCAGGGGGCAGGGGAGCAGTACTTC
>.|.|TRBV11-1|TRBJ2-1
CASSLSVSGGPYNEQFF
TGTGCCAGCAGCTTATCCGTGAGTGGCGGACCCTACAATGAGCAGTTCTTC
>few|.|TRBV7-9|TRBJ2-3
CASLGVRGMLDTQYF
TGTGCCAGCCTCGGGGTGAGGGGGATGTTGGATACGCAGTATTTT
>.|.|TRBV20-1|TRBJ2-1
CSATGVAGTSYNEQFF
TGCAGTGCTACAGGTGTGGCAGGCACATCCTACAATGAGCAGTTCTTC
>.|TRBD1|TRBV9|TRBJ1-2
CASSVLGQGGYGYTF
TGTGCCAGCAGCGTCCTTGGACAGGGTGGTTATGGCTACACCTTC
>.|TRBD2|TRBV20-1|TRBJ2-1
CSARTVAGASEQFF
TGCAGTGCTAGGACGGTGGCGGGAGCCAGTGAGCAGTTCTTC
>few|.|TRBV10-3|TRBJ2-2
CAASGVVTGELFF
TGTGCCGCATCGGGGGTGGTGACCGGGGAGCTGTTTTTT
>.|TRBD1|TRBV27|TRBJ1-2
CASSLTGGLYGYTF
TGTGCCAGCAGTCTCACAGGGGGCCTCTATGGCTACACCTTC
>many|.|TRBV4-1|TRBJ2-3
CASSQEWQGGGTQYF
TGCGCCAGCAGCCAAGAATGGCAGGGGGGGGGGACGCAGTATTTT